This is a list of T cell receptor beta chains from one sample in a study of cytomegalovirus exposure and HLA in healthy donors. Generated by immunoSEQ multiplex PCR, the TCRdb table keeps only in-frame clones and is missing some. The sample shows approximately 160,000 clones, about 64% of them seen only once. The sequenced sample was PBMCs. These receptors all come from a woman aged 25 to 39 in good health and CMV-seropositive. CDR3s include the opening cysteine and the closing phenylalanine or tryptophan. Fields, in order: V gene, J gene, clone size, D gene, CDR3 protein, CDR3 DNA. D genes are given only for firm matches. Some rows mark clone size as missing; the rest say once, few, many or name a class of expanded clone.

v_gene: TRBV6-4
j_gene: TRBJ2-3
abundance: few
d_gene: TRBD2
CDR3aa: CASSSTSGSTDTQYF
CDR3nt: TGTGCCAGCAGTTCGACTAGCGGGAGTACAGATACGCAGTATTTT

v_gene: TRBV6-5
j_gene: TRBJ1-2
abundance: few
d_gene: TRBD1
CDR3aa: CASREQGGPYGYTF
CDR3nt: TGTGCCAGCAGGGAGCAGGGGGGTCCCTATGGCTACACCTTC

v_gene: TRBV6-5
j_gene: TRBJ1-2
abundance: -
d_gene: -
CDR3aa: CASSYSSRTGGYTF
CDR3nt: TGTGCCAGCAGTTACTCGAGTCGAACCGGTGGCTACACCTTC

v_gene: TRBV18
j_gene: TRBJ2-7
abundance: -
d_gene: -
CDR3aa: CASSPGRASYEQYF
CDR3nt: TGTGCCAGCTCACCAGGCAGGGCATCTTACGAGCAGTACTTC

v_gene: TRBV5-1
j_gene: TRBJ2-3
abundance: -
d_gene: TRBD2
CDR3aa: CASSTNSGLASDTQYF
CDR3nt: TGCGCCAGCAGCACAAACTCGGGACTAGCGTCAGATACGCAGTATTTT

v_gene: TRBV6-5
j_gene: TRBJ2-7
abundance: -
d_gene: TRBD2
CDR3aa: CASSYSGGGTYEQYF
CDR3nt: TGTGCCAGCAGTTATTCCGGGGGGGGGACCTACGAGCAGTACTTC

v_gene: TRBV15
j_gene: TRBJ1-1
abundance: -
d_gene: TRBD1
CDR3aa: CATSRDRDAVGSEAFF
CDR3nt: TGTGCCACCAGCAGGGACAGGGACGCCGTTGGGTCTGAAGCTTTCTTT

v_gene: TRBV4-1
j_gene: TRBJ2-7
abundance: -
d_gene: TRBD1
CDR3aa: CASSQTVGTGPYEQYF
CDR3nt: TGCGCCAGCAGCCAGACGGTCGGGACAGGCCCCTACGAGCAGTACTTC

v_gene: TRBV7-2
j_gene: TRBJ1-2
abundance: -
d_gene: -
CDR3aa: CASSLAAGDYGYTF
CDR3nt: TGTGCCAGCAGCTTAGCGGCGGGAGACTATGGCTACACCTTC

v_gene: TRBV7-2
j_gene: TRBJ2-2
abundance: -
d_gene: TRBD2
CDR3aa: CASSLSGTSPPGELFF
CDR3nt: TGTGCCAGCAGCCTCTCAGGGACTAGTCCTCCCGGGGAGCTGTTTTTT

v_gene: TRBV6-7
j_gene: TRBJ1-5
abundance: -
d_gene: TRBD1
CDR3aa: CASGRGRDQPQHF
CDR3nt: TGTGCCAGCGGAAGGGGGCGCGATCAGCCCCAGCATTTT